This T cell receptor (beta chain) was identified during a study of CD8+CD57+ T cells in acquired aplastic anemia. Overall study context: The study obtained an average of approximately 3 ug of DNA from sorted CD4+ and CD8+ cells.

Study results and limitations: Any difference that existed in CD8+ Simpson's diversity between patients and controls was not significant.

V was clipped by 7 bases and J by 5 bases; unmatched bases: 9. Germline V CDR1 and CDR2: LGHNT, FRNRAP. This CDR3 is 15 amino acids long. Genomic DNA was employed as the template in profiling TCR beta VDJ and CDR3. TCRdb ran MiXCR on the reads and lists one entry per CDR3 protein. The data hold about 210,000 distinct CDR3 sequences, with over 60% observed a single time. There are many counts of this clonotype. As yet, its antigen is unknown. Sample: sorted CD4+, CD8+, or CD8+CD57+ T cells (not recorded which) from PBMCs. The chain joins TRBV12-5 to TRBJ2-1; 9 bases are shared with TRBD1. This TCR came from a human donor in good health. Here the CDR3 reads CASAPGTGYHNEQFF. CDR3 DNA sequence: TGTGCTAGTGCCCCCGGGACAGGGTACCACAATGAGCAGTTCTTC.